The 16 T cell receptor beta chains in this list originate from one sample, sequenced in a study of blood T cell repertoires in COVID-19 (dated by TCRdb to 2020 to 2022). Libraries were made using the immunoSEQ multiplex PCR assay. TCRdb limited this immuneACCESS table to in-frame rearrangements with V and J called. A share of clones is missing; checked studies link under half to unresolved V genes, and the rest is unexplained. The sample table shows tens of thousands of clones, and roughly 85% are seen once. Of the sample, more than 9.5% falls within the top ten clones. Specimen: peripheral blood. These receptors all stem from a human donor in a cohort sampled during active COVID-19.

The rearrangement joins TRBV28 to TRBJ2-1, with 11 bases matching TRBD2. After removal of 5 bases from V and 9 bases from J, the junction contained 9 bases not matched to a gene. The V gene's germline CDR1 is MDHEN and CDR2 SYDVKM. The CDR3 spans 15 residues. CDR3 amino acids: CASSPTSGSYVEQFF. CDR3 DNA sequence: TGTGCCAGCAGTCCAACTAGCGGGAGCTACGTTGAGCAGTTCTTC.

This clone was observed once. V gene TRBV7-8 combines with J gene TRBJ1-1; no reliable D call. Per germline, CDR1 SGHVS and CDR2 FQNEAQ. CDR3 length equals 13 residues. V lost 4 bases, J lost 5 bases, and 11 bases lay in between. In DNA form, the CDR3 reads TGTGCCAGCAGCTCCCGGTGGAGTACTGAAGCTTTCTTT. Translation: CASSSRWSTEAFF.

V usage is TRBV4-1 and J usage is TRBJ1-5; TRBD1 matches 10 bases. CDR1 and CDR2 (germline): MGHRA, YSYEKL. The length of the CDR3 is 15 residues. Germline trimming cut 1 base from V and 12 bases from J; bases unmatched to any gene: 9. CDR3 region: CASSQVDRGLGGQHF. CDR3 bases: TGCGCCAGCAGCCAAGTCGACAGGGGGCTTGGGGGCCAGCATTTT.

The chain has TRBV5-4 and TRBJ2-1, with 9 positions matching TRBD1. Germline V gene lookup returns CDR1 SGHNT and CDR2 YYREEE (reference sequence). This CDR3 spans 16 amino acids. The V segment lost 5 bases and the J segment 3 bases; nucleotides outside the gene matches: 9. This CDR3 reads CASSSDGTGIYNEQFF. The CDR3 DNA reads TGTGCCAGCAGTTCCGATGGGACAGGGATCTACAATGAGCAGTTCTTC.

The chain carries TRBV19 and TRBJ1-5, with 8 bases that match TRBD1. The length of the CDR3 is 15 residues. The trim removed 5 bases at V and 4 bases at J, leaving 7 bases unmatched. Germline assignment: CDR1 LNHDA and CDR2 SQIVND (reference sequence). CDR3 sequence (DNA): TGTGCCAGTAGTCGGTTGGACAGGGTTAATCAGCCCCAGCATTTT. Its protein is CASSRLDRVNQPQHF.

The J gene is TRBJ1-2, the V gene TRBV6-5, with D hard to call. The CDR3 length is 14 residues. Germline V gene lookup returns CDR1 MNHEY and CDR2 SVGAGI. V dropped 0 bases and J dropped 6 bases, with 11 bases sitting between them. DNA for the CDR3: TGTGCCAGCAGTTACTCGACGGGTGTCGATGGCTACACCTTC. Translated, it gives CASSYSTGVDGYTF.

The gene calls are TRBV2 and TRBJ1-4; TRBD1 matches 7 bases. J lost 6 bases, V lost 7 bases, and 5 bases had no gene match. Germline V lookup: CDR1 SNHLY, CDR2 FYNNEI. CDR3 length: 13 amino acids. CDR3 nucleotides: TGTGCCAGCATTCCTGACAGGGATGAAAAACTGTTTTTT. Translating it yields CASIPDRDEKLFF.

This chain joins TRBV4-3 and TRBJ2-2; no clear D. The CDR3 runs to 15 residues. Germline lookup yields CDR1 LGHNA and CDR2 YSLEER. V lost 1 base and J 4 bases, leaving 10 bases between the germline ends. In DNA form, the CDR3 reads TGCGCCAGCAGCCAAGCCTCACGAGCCACCGGGGAGCTGTTTTTT. Translation: CASSQASRATGELFF.

Concerning this clone: The identical CDR3 is also encoded by other nucleotide sequences in the sample. V usage is TRBV24-1 and J usage is TRBJ2-6; TRBD1 might be the D (5 bases). CDR1 KGHDR and CDR2 SFDVKD come from the germline V gene. CDR3 length equals 15 residues. Trimming pared 5 bases from V and 2 bases from J, leaving 9 bases between. CDR3 residues: CATSAMGPGANVLTF. CDR3 sequence (DNA): TGTGCCACCAGTGCCATGGGGCCTGGGGCCAACGTCCTGACTTTC.

The chain employs TRBV5-1 and TRBJ1-3, with 8 bases fitting TRBD1. V was pared by 5 bases and J by 4 bases, with 8 bases of the junction left unmatched. In germline, CDR1 is SGHRS, CDR2 YFSETQ. The CDR3 has 15 amino acids. Written as DNA, the CDR3 is TGCGCCAGCAGACTGGACAGGGTGGCCGGAAACACCATATATTTT. Protein: CASRLDRVAGNTIYF.

This clone was recorded once. The chain couples TRBV30 to TRBJ2-5; 14 bases fit TRBD2. Germline V CDR1 and CDR2: GTSNPN, SVGIG (reference sequence). CDR3 length equals 17 residues. The V gene end was trimmed by 3 bases and the J gene end by 4 bases; junction bases not matched to a gene: 10. Here the CDR3 DNA reads TGTGCCTGGAGGCAGCCGACTAGCGGGAGGGCCAGAGAGACCCAGTACTTC. Its protein product is CAWRQPTSGRARETQYF.

This clone is a singleton in its sample. The chain carries TRBV6-4 and TRBJ2-2; 7 positions match TRBD2. The CDR3 contains 15 residues. V shed 9 bases, J shed 4 bases, and the junction held 11 bases outside the gene matches. CDR1 and CDR2 from the germline V gene are MRHNA and SNTAGT. In DNA, the CDR3 is TGTGCCAGTTCCCTCAGGTCGGGGGGCACCGGGGAGCTGTTTTTT. Protein product: CASSLRSGGTGELFF.

J is TRBJ2-5 and V is TRBV2; D may be TRBD2 (5 bases). Trimming removed 6 bases from V and 1 base from J, with 9 bases in between. This CDR3 is 13 amino acids long. CDR1 is SNHLY and CDR2 is FYNNEI in the germline V gene. The CDR3 DNA reads as TGTGCCAGCAGAGCTAGCAGCCAAGAGACCCAGTACTTC. It codes for CASRASSQETQYF. The entire variable domain, with the rest obtained from reference TRBV2 and TRBJ2-5, is as follows: EPEVTQTPSHQVTQMGQEVILRCVPISNHLYFYWYRQILGQKVEFLVSFYNNEISEKSEIFDDQFSVERPDGSNFTLKIRSTKLEDSAMYFCASRASSQETQYFGPGTRLLVL.

V is TRBV6-1 and J is TRBJ2-5; 9 bases fit TRBD2. In germline, CDR1 is MNHNS, CDR2 SASEGT. This CDR3 spans 17 amino acids. V gave up 1 base and J gave up 5 bases; unmatched junction bases: 11. For the CDR3, the DNA is TGTGCCAGCAGTGAAGGTCTGGCAGCGGGAGGTGGCGAGACCCAGTACTTC. Its protein is CASSEGLAAGGGETQYF.

The chain recombines TRBV6-4 with TRBJ2-2, with TRBD2 matching 11 bases. This CDR3 spans 16 amino acids. J gave up 4 bases and V 4 bases, and 5 bases lay outside the gene matches. Germline V gives CDR1 MRHNA, CDR2 SNTAGT. The CDR3 DNA follows: TGTGCCAGCAGTGCACTAGCGGGAGTTGGCACCGGGGAGCTGTTTTTT. Residues: CASSALAGVGTGELFF.

The rearrangement uses TRBV29-1 and TRBJ2-3; D is perhaps TRBD2 (6 bases). The V gene's germline CDR1 is SQVTM and CDR2 ANQGSEA. The CDR3 covers 14 residues. V was pared by 3 bases and J by 0 bases, with 10 bases between. CDR3: CSVDLGLSTDTQYF. The CDR3 region has the DNA TGCAGCGTTGACTTGGGACTTAGCACAGATACGCAGTATTTT.